Listed below are T cell receptor beta chains from one sample, sequenced in a study of technical replicates of blood from a few donors. Generated by immunoSEQ multiplex PCR, the TCRdb table keeps only in-frame clones and is missing some. The sample includes around 58,000 clones, approximately 87% of them seen just once. Material for sequencing was PBMCs. These receptors all stem from a human donor in good health. Some clones in this sample may be carry-over from other donors' samples. CDR3s include the opening cysteine and the closing phenylalanine or tryptophan. A D gene is named only where the DNA matches it firmly. Where a row states a size, it is once, few, many or the class of an expanded clone; other rows omit it.

d_call,clone_size,v_call,j_call,cdr3_aa,cdr3_nt
TRBD2,NA,TRBV29-1,TRBJ2-5,CSVEYSGRGETQYF,TGCAGCGTTGAGTATAGCGGGAGAGGAGAGACCCAGTACTTC
NA,NA,TRBV2,TRBJ2-3,CASSGGGATDTQYF,TGTGCCAGCAGTGGCGGAGGGGCCACAGATACGCAGTATTTT
NA,NA,TRBV7-2,TRBJ2-3,CASSPEDRNTDTQYF,TGTGCCAGCAGCCCAGAAGACAGAAACACAGATACGCAGTATTTT
NA,NA,TRBV2,TRBJ2-7,CASSEEVGGYEQYF,TGTGCCAGCAGTGAAGAGGTAGGAGGGTACGAGCAGTACTTC
TRBD2,once,TRBV30,TRBJ2-5,CAWKATFNSGIGETQYF,TGTGCCTGGAAAGCTACTTTCAATAGCGGGATCGGAGAGACCCAGTACTTC
TRBD1,NA,TRBV7-6,TRBJ2-2,CASSLRTGQGDTGELFF,TGTGCCAGCAGCTTAAGGACCGGGCAGGGGGACACCGGGGAGCTGTTTTTT
NA,NA,TRBV13,TRBJ2-7,CASTMRLSYEQYF,TGTGCCAGCACCATGAGGCTATCCTACGAGCAGTACTTC
TRBD1,NA,TRBV7-2,TRBJ1-1,CASSLNPGGRTEAFF,TGTGCCAGCAGCTTAAATCCAGGGGGGCGGACTGAAGCTTTCTTT
NA,few,TRBV7-9,TRBJ2-5,CASSAEELVRGTQYF,TGTGCCAGCAGCGCCGAGGAGCTAGTACGGGGGACCCAGTACTTC
NA,NA,TRBV7-8,TRBJ1-2,CASSSPTGSRGYGYTF,TGTGCCAGCAGCTCACCCACAGGGTCGAGAGGCTATGGCTACACCTTC
NA,few,TRBV5-1,TRBJ2-1,CASQRPPVNEQFF,TGCGCCAGCCAGCGACCACCGGTCAATGAGCAGTTCTTC
NA,NA,TRBV28,TRBJ1-3,CASSFDTQGNTIYF,TGTGCCAGCAGTTTTGATACACAAGGAAACACCATATATTTT
NA,NA,TRBV4-2,TRBJ2-2,CASSRRRRETGELFF,TGTGCCAGCAGCCGGCGGCGCCGGGAAACCGGGGAGCTGTTTTTT
TRBD1,NA,TRBV27,TRBJ2-5,CASSRTYRGLATQYF,TGTGCCAGCAGTAGGACGTACAGGGGTCTCGCGACCCAGTACTTC
NA,NA,TRBV18,TRBJ2-2,CASSQIQRPNTGELFF,TGTGCCAGCTCACAAATTCAGCGGCCGAACACCGGGGAGCTGTTTTTT
NA,NA,TRBV10-3,TRBJ1-2,CAISDRVYGYTF,TGTGCCATCAGTGACAGGGTGTATGGCTACACCTTC
TRBD2,NA,TRBV18,TRBJ2-7,CASSLLAGDREQYF,TGTGCCAGCTCACTACTAGCGGGAGACCGCGAGCAGTACTTC
TRBD1,NA,TRBV6-1,TRBJ1-1,CASSVSDRGQAFF,TGTGCCAGCAGTGTATCTGACAGGGGTCAAGCTTTCTTT
TRBD1,NA,TRBV19,TRBJ2-2,CASSGTGWSPGELFF,TGTGCCAGTAGTGGGACAGGGTGGTCCCCCGGGGAGCTGTTTTTT
NA,few,TRBV4-3,TRBJ1-4,CASSQGHGLFF,TGCGCCAGCAGCCAAGGGCACGGGTTGTTTTTT
NA,NA,TRBV11-2,TRBJ2-3,CASSPIRGSTDTQYF,TGTGCCAGCAGCCCCATTAGGGGTAGCACAGATACGCAGTATTTT
NA,NA,TRBV7-2,TRBJ2-2,CASSLLATGTGELFF,TGTGCCAGCAGCTTATTAGCGACGGGAACCGGGGAGCTGTTTTTT
NA,NA,TRBV5-1,TRBJ1-3,CASSPAQPGASGNTIYF,TGCGCCAGCAGCCCCGCGCAGCCGGGAGCTTCGGGAAACACCATATATTTT
TRBD1,NA,TRBV7-3,TRBJ2-5,CASSPRDRVSQETQYF,TGTGCCAGCAGCCCCCGGGACAGAGTTTCACAAGAGACCCAGTACTTC
TRBD1,NA,TRBV19,TRBJ2-3,CAIRGLGDTQYF,TGTGCCATCAGGGGGCTTGGAGATACGCAGTATTTT
NA,NA,TRBV5-6,TRBJ1-1,CASRAADRLNTEAFF,TGTGCCAGCAGGGCGGCGGATAGGTTGAACACTGAAGCTTTCTTT
NA,once,TRBV10-3,TRBJ2-7,CAISELSGPYEQYF,TGTGCCATCAGTGAATTGAGCGGCCCCTACGAGCAGTACTTC
NA,NA,TRBV5-1,TRBJ1-4,CASSSQGAYEKLFF,TGCGCCAGCAGCTCACAGGGAGCGTATGAAAAACTGTTTTTT
NA,NA,TRBV27,TRBJ2-3,CASTPRAGTDTQYF,TGTGCCAGTACTCCACGGGCAGGGACAGATACGCAGTATTTT
NA,NA,TRBV19,TRBJ2-1,CASSIPGAGRSSSYNEQFF,TGTGCCAGTAGTATCCCAGGAGCCGGGAGATCCAGCTCCTACAATGAGCAGTTCTTC
NA,NA,TRBV27,TRBJ1-2,CASLGLTKGYTF,TGTGCCAGCCTAGGCCTAACTAAGGGCTACACCTTC